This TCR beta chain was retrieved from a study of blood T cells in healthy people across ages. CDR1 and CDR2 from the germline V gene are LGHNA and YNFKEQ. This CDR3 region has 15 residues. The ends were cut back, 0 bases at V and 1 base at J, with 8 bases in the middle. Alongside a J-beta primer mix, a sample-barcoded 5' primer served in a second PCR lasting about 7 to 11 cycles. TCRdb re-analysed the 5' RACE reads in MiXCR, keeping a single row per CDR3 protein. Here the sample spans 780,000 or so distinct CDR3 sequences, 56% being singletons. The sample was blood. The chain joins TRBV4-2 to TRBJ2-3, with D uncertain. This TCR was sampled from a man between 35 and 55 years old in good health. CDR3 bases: TGTGCCAGCAGCCAAGATGGGGTGGGCACAGATACGCAGTATTTT. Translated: CASSQDGVGTDTQYF.